The next 27 T cell receptor beta chains were all read from a single sample in a study of T-cell memory formation after mild COVID-19. TCRdb ran MiXCR on the 5' RACE reads and lists one entry per CDR3 protein. The data show more than 150,000 distinct CDR3 sequences, around 10% seen once. Source material: PBMCs or a T cell subset sorted from them (not recorded which). Receptors were obtained from a man aged 18 to 29 who had mild COVID-19 (a few samples of this study predate the infection). Cell type and time point are not known.

The chain joins TRBV28 to TRBJ2-2, with TRBD2 matching over 9 bases. Looked up from germline, CDR1 is MDHEN and CDR2 is SYDVKM. V lost 8 bases and J lost 3; bases outside the gene matches: 7. The CDR3 consists of 15 residues. DNA for the CDR3: TGTGCCAGCGCGGGGGGGGGCCTGGACACCGGGGAGCTGTTTTTT. It specifies CASAGGGLDTGELFF.

This clonotype was detected many times. The V gene is TRBV20-1, the J gene TRBJ1-6, with D unresolved. The V end lost 1 base, the J end lost 8 bases, and 18 bases lay between the germline ends. CDR3 length: 16 residues. Germline V gene sequence: CDR1 DFQATT, CDR2 SNEGSKA (reference sequence). The CDR3: CSARGIQQVEDSPLHF. CDR3 DNA sequence: TGCAGTGCTAGAGGGATCCAACAAGTCGAGGATTCACCCCTCCACTTT.

There are many counts of this clonotype. The chain is built from TRBV7-9 and TRBJ2-1; 7 bases match TRBD1. Germline trimming cut 2 bases from V and 6 bases from J; bases unmatched to any gene: 7. The CDR3 has 15 amino acids. Germline CDR1 reads SEHNR; CDR2 reads FQNEAQ (reference sequence). CDR3 protein: CASSLLTGFFNEQFF. In DNA form, the CDR3 reads TGTGCCAGCAGCTTATTGACAGGGTTTTTCAATGAGCAGTTCTTC.

The V call is TRBV12-3 or TRBV12-4, the J call TRBJ1-2; TRBD1 might be the D (5 bases). V gave up 6 bases and J gave up 4 bases, with 15 bases separating them. The CDR3 sequence is 14 residues long. CDR3 nucleotides: TGTGCCAGCAGACCATGGGACCCCCTCTATGGCTACACCTTC. Protein sequence: CASRPWDPLYGYTF.

This clonotype was recorded a few times. This chain connects TRBV3-1 to TRBJ2-2; perhaps D is TRBD1 or TRBD2 (5 bases each). Germline lookup yields CDR1 LGHDT and CDR2 YNNKEL (reference sequence). V was shortened by 5 bases and J by 8 bases, with 18 bases between the two germline ends. The CDR3 runs 15 residues. The CDR3 nucleotides read TGTGCCAGCAGCTGGGACGGAGGAGAATTTGGGGAGCTGTTTTTT. Translating gives CASSWDGGEFGELFF. The full variable domain, its missing parts supplied by reference TRBV3-1 and TRBJ2-2, is DTAVSQTPKYLVTQMGNDKSIKCEQNLGHDTMYWYKQDSKKFLKIMFSYNNKELIINETVPNRFSPKSPDKAHLNLHINSLELGDSAVYFCASSWDGGEFGELFFGEGSRLTVL.

The CDR3 DNA is TGTGCCAGCAGCTGGGAGGGGACCGGGGAGCTGTTTTTT. Translation: CASSWEGTGELFF. The chain carries TRBV5-6 and TRBJ2-2; 7 bases align to TRBD2. The V gene's germline CDR1 is SGHDT and CDR2 YYEEEE. Unmatched junction bases numbered 1, after V lost 3 bases and J lost 5 bases. The CDR3 is 13 amino acids.

CDR3 sequence: CASLPPELAKNIQYF. In nucleotides, the CDR3 is TGCGCCAGTCTCCCCCCGGAGCTAGCCAAAAACATTCAGTACTTC. This sequence joins TRBV4-1 and TRBJ2-4; unclear D gene. Germline CDR1 MGHRA, CDR2 YSYEKL. The CDR3 totals 15 residues. V gave up 9 bases and J gave up 0 bases, with 15 bases separating them.

This clonotype was counted between two and nine times. This sequence joins TRBV4-3 and TRBJ2-5; D remains ambiguous. V was clipped by 4 bases and J by 5 bases, with 11 bases between them. The CDR3 spans 13 residues. Germline CDR1 LGHNA, CDR2 YSLEER. Here the CDR3 DNA reads TGCGCCAGCAGCCCGTCTTGGCGGGAGACCCAGTACTTC. Residues: CASSPSWRETQYF.

In this sample, this clonotype turned up a few times. V and J are TRBV4-3 and TRBJ1-3; D may be TRBD1 (5 bases). Germline V gives CDR1 LGHNA, CDR2 YSLEER. This CDR3 spans 16 amino acids. Trimming pared 1 base from V and 0 bases from J, leaving 10 bases between. The CDR3 sequence: CASSQVRGSSGNTIYF. CDR3 in DNA: TGCGCCAGCAGCCAAGTAAGGGGCAGCTCTGGAAACACCATATATTTT.

There are a few counts of this clonotype. V usage is TRBV7-9 and J usage is TRBJ1-4; D gene ambiguous. This CDR3 region has 13 residues. The V gene's germline CDR1 is SEHNR and CDR2 FQNEAQ (reference sequence). V shed 0 bases and J shed 5 bases, with 4 bases lying between them. In nucleotides, the CDR3 is TGTGCCAGCAGCTTAGCAGGGAATGAAAAACTGTTTTTT. It encodes CASSLAGNEKLFF.

This clonotype was seen a few times. The chain carries TRBV5-1 and TRBJ2-3; 9 bases align to TRBD2. The CDR3 has 15 residues. Losses at the gene ends were 6 bases for V and 0 bases for J; bases not matched to a gene: 5. CDR1 SGHRS and CDR2 YFSETQ come from the germline V gene. The DNA of the CDR3 is TGCGCCAGCACCCGACTAGCGGCTAGCACAGATACGCAGTATTTT. Translated, it gives CASTRLAASTDTQYF. The full variable domain, in which reference TRBV5-1 and TRBJ2-3 provide the parts outside the CDR3, is KAGVTQTPRYLIKTRGQQVTLSCSPISGHRSVSWYQQTPGQGLQFLFEYFSETQRNKGNFPGRFSGRQFSNSRSEMNVSTLELGDSALYLCASTRLAASTDTQYFGPGTRLTVL.

This chain joins TRBV7-3 and TRBJ2-3; 10 nucleotides align to TRBD2. V gave up 1 base and J gave up 0 bases; unmatched junction bases: 4. Germline V gene data show CDR1 as SGHTA and CDR2 as FQGTGA. The CDR3 totals 17 residues. The CDR3 sequence: CASSLSLAGESTDTQYF. The CDR3 DNA is TGTGCCAGCAGCTTAAGTCTAGCGGGGGAGAGCACAGATACGCAGTATTTT.

This clonotype showed up just a few times. The J gene is TRBJ1-2, the V gene TRBV4-1, with D possibly being TRBD1 (5 bases). The germline V and J ends were trimmed by 0 bases and 8 bases, with 10 bases remaining between them. This CDR3 is built from 13 residues. In germline, CDR1 is MGHRA, CDR2 YSYEKL. The CDR3: CASSQEGARGYTF. The CDR3 DNA sequence: TGCGCCAGCAGCCAAGAAGGGGCGAGGGGCTACACCTTC.

This clonotype appeared a few times. This sequence joins TRBV7-2 and TRBJ1-1; 9 bases are a match to TRBD1. The CDR3 has 15 residues. V shed 3 bases, J shed 4 bases, and the junction held 6 bases outside the gene matches. Germline V CDR1 and CDR2: SGHTA, FQGNSA. CDR3 residues: CASSFMTGGLTEAFF. The CDR3 nucleotides read TGTGCCAGCAGCTTTATGACAGGGGGGCTCACTGAAGCTTTCTTT.

The chain is built from TRBV7-2 and TRBJ2-5, with D unresolved. V gave up 3 bases and J gave up 7 bases, with 9 bases separating them. Germline loops: CDR1 SGHTA, CDR2 FQGNSA. The CDR3 is 12 residues long. CDR3 nucleotides: TGTGCCAGCAGCTTTTCGCTGATGACCCAGTACTTC. Protein: CASSFSLMTQYF.

This clonotype has more than one count but fewer than ten. This rearrangement joins TRBV7-9 to TRBJ1-6, with no clear D. CDR3 length: 15 amino acids. V dropped 1 base and J dropped 7 bases, with 11 bases sitting between them. Per the germline V gene, CDR1 is SEHNR and CDR2 is FQNEAQ (reference sequence). CDR3 nucleotides: TGTGCCAGCAGCTTAGGCCCCTTGGGGAATTCACCCCTCCACTTT. Amino acids: CASSLGPLGNSPLHF.

The chain has TRBV5-1 and TRBJ2-6, with 7 positions matching TRBD1. The CDR3 extends over 16 amino acids. The junction had 3 bases not matched to a gene; V was cut back by 3 bases and J by 0 bases. From germline, CDR1 is SGHRS and CDR2 YFSETQ. The CDR3 here is CASSSGTDSGANVLTF. Here the CDR3 DNA reads TGCGCCAGCAGCTCCGGGACAGACTCTGGGGCCAACGTCCTGACTTTC.

Only a few counts were recorded for this clonotype. Written as DNA, the CDR3 is TGTGCCAGCTCACCCACAGGCTACACTGAAGCTTTCTTT. Translation gives CASSPTGYTEAFF. The chain uses TRBV18 and TRBJ1-1; D possibly corresponds to TRBD1 (5 bases). V was cut by 3 bases and J by 3 bases, with 8 bases left in between. CDR3 length: 13 residues. Germline V CDR1 and CDR2: KGHSH, LQKENI.

This clonotype has just a few counts. This rearrangement joins TRBV5-5 to TRBJ1-2; TRBD1 aligns across 7 bases. The junction had 12 bases not matched to a gene; V was cut back by 4 bases and J by 6 bases. This CDR3 spans 15 amino acids. CDR1 is SGHKS, CDR2 YYEKEE, per germline (reference sequence). Here the CDR3 DNA reads TGTGCCAGCAGCCCCCTGTCGAGGGGGCTCCATGGCTACACCTTC. Amino acids: CASSPLSRGLHGYTF.

The sample holds a few counts of this clonotype. The chain uses TRBV4-3 and TRBJ2-3, with D uncertain. The V and J ends lost 0 bases and 2 bases respectively, with 6 bases between them. CDR3 length: 14 amino acids. Germline V gene data show CDR1 as LGHNA and CDR2 as YSLEER. The CDR3 DNA reads TGCGCCAGCAGCCAAGAAGCCACCACAGATACGCAGTATTTT. It specifies CASSQEATTDTQYF.

The chain employs TRBV11-2 and TRBJ2-1, with TRBD2 identical over 8 bases. Germline CDR1 and CDR2: SGHAT and FQNNGV. CDR3 length equals 16 residues. V was pared by 3 bases and J by 8 bases, with 12 bases of the junction left unmatched. CDR3 region: CASSFGGGPIVDEQFF. For the CDR3, the DNA is TGTGCCAGCAGCTTCGGCGGGGGGCCCATAGTGGATGAGCAGTTCTTC.

The table lists this clonotype with a few counts. The chain joins TRBV18 to TRBJ1-1; D possibly corresponds to TRBD1 (5 bases). CDR3 length: 13 amino acids. Germline V lookup: CDR1 KGHSH, CDR2 LQKENI. V was cut by 1 base and J by 7 bases, with 10 bases left in between. DNA of the CDR3: TGTGCCAGCTCACCACGAGACAGATATGAAGCTTTCTTT. It encodes CASSPRDRYEAFF. The full variable domain, rest sourced from reference TRBV18 and TRBJ1-1, is NAGVMQNPRHLVRRRGQEARLRCSPMKGHSHVYWYRQLPEEGLKFMVYLQKENIIDESGMPKERFSAEFPKEGPSILRIQQVVRGDSAAYFCASSPRDRYEAFFGQGTRLTVV.

This clonotype was recorded only once. The CDR3 loop reads CASRRDGGYSGNTIYF. In nucleotides, the CDR3 is TGCGCCAGCAGAAGGGACGGAGGCTACTCTGGAAACACCATATATTTT. The chain is built from TRBV5-1 and TRBJ1-3; maybe TRBD1 (5 bases). V gave up 5 bases and J gave up 0 bases, with 15 bases separating them. Germline CDR1 SGHRS, CDR2 YFSETQ. The CDR3 has 16 residues.

This clonotype was recorded a few times. This rearrangement joins TRBV7-9 to TRBJ1-1; perhaps TRBD1 as D (6 bases). This CDR3 is built from 15 residues. Trimming left V 3 bases short and J 3 bases short, with 14 bases between. Per germline, CDR1 SEHNR and CDR2 FQNEAQ (reference sequence). CDR3 bases: TGTGCCAGCAGCTTGCGCCCGACAGGACACACTGAAGCTTTCTTT. This sequence encodes CASSLRPTGHTEAFF.

The J gene is TRBJ1-6, the V gene TRBV6-2 or TRBV6-3; D ambiguous. The germline CDR1 and CDR2 sequences are MNHEY and SVGEGT. There are 13 residues in the CDR3. Between the trimmed V and J ends, which lost 3 bases and 7 bases, there was a span of 7 bases. The CDR3 protein is CASSYRGNSPLHF. Here the CDR3 DNA reads TGTGCCAGCAGTTATCGTGGGAATTCACCCCTCCACTTT.

This clonotype was observed a few times. The chain combines TRBV14 with TRBJ2-6; D not resolved. Germline V CDR1 and CDR2: SGHDN, FVKESK. The CDR3 totals 15 residues. V lost 4 bases and J lost 2, with 9 bases in between. The CDR3 spells CASSRSSPGANVLTF. CDR3 coding DNA: TGTGCCAGCAGCCGGTCCTCCCCTGGGGCCAACGTCCTGACTTTC.

This clonotype was counted a few times. The J gene is TRBJ1-5, the V gene TRBV28; D gene ambiguous. Trimming took 2 bases from V and 0 from J, leaving 11 bases between them. This CDR3 has 16 residues. Looked up from germline, CDR1 is MDHEN and CDR2 is SYDVKM. In DNA form, the CDR3 reads TGTGCCAGCAGTTTAGTGGCCAGTCTTAGCAATCAGCCCCAGCATTTT. Translating it yields CASSLVASLSNQPQHF.